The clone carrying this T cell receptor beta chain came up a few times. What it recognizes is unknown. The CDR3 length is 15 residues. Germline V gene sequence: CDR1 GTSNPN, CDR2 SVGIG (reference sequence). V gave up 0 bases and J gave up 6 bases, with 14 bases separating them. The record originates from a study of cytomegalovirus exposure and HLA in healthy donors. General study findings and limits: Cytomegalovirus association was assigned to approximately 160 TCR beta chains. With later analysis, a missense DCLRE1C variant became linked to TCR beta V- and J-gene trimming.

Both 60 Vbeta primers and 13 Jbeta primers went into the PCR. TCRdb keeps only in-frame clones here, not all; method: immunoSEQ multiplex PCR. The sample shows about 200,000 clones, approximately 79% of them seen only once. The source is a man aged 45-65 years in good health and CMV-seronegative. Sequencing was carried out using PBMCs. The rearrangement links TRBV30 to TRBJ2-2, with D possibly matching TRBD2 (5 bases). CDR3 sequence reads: CAWSVRAGAAGELFF. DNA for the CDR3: TGTGCCTGGAGTGTACGGGCGGGTGCAGCCGGGGAGCTGTTTTTT.